Below are 4 T cell receptor beta chains sequenced from a single sample in a study of shared clonotypes between healthy human individuals (TCRdb year 2020). Library creation used the immunoSEQ multiplex PCR assay. TCRdb provides this immuneACCESS table in a form limited to in-frame rearrangements. Some clones are lacking; in checked studies, under half of them reflect an unresolved V gene, and why the rest are absent is not known. The sample table holds some 2.3 million clones, of which about 92% were seen once. The top ten hold under 0.45% of the sample. The sequencing sample was made of naive CD4+ T cells from PBMCs. Explained via the paper, the cell subset or site label denotes: CD45RA+ positively selected. The receptors come from a man between 18 and 29 years old in good health. Some clones in this sample may be carry-over from other donors' samples.

The chain is built from TRBV7-9 and TRBJ1-1; no clear D gene. Germline V CDR1 and CDR2: SEHNR, FQNEAQ (reference sequence). The CDR3 extends over 14 amino acids. With 5 bases removed from V and 3 bases from J, the gap between germline ends came to 13 bases. CDR3 in amino acids: CASSVRAQDTEAFF. The CDR3 nucleotides read TGTGCCAGCAGCGTCCGGGCCCAAGACACTGAAGCTTTCTTT.

V usage is TRBV7-3 and J usage is TRBJ1-1; D is uncertain. Germline CDR1 reads SGHTA; CDR2 reads FQGTGA. CDR3 length: 13 residues. V was cut by 6 bases and J by 5 bases, with 13 bases left in between. The CDR3 loop is CASSQGWGTEAFF. The DNA for the CDR3 is TGTGCCAGCAGTCAAGGGTGGGGAACTGAAGCTTTCTTT. The full variable domain, in which reference TRBV7-3 and TRBJ1-1 provide the parts outside the CDR3, is GAGVSQTPSNKVTEKGKYVELRCDPISGHTALYWYRQSLGQGPEFLIYFQGTGAADDSGLPNDRFFAVRPEGSVSTLKIQRTERGDSAVYLCASSQGWGTEAFFGQGTRLTVV.

The chain joins TRBV28 to TRBJ2-7; D possibly corresponds to TRBD1 (6 bases). V lost 10 bases and J 2 bases, leaving 12 bases between the germline ends. Germline loops: CDR1 MDHEN, CDR2 SYDVKM. CDR3 length equals 12 residues. The CDR3: CATTGPAYEQYF. The CDR3 bases are TGTGCCACCACAGGGCCCGCCTACGAGCAGTACTTC.

This chain uses TRBV9 with TRBJ2-5; 9 bases map to TRBD1. Trimming cost V 4 bases and J 5 bases; bases outside gene matches: 15. CDR1 is SGDLS and CDR2 is YYNGEE in the germline V gene. The CDR3 totals 17 residues. The CDR3: CASSLGSTGGRRETQYF. The DNA for the CDR3 is TGTGCCAGCAGCCTGGGTTCGACAGGGGGGCGCCGGGAGACCCAGTACTTC.